These 21 T cell receptor beta chains were all obtained from the same sample, sequenced in a study of T cell clonality in common variable immunodeficiency. Their antigens remain unidentified. The study's findings and limits: Fewer deletions and N-nucleotide insertions were reportedly seen in common variable immunodeficiency TCR beta sequences.

Here immunoSEQ multiplex PCR was the method, and the copy in TCRdb shows in-frame clones only, minus some. The sample gives 15,000 to 20,000 clones, none seen only once, and the top ten clones hold approximately 2.5%. The sequenced sample was peripheral blood mononuclear cells. These receptors all come from a human donor with common variable immunodeficiency.

This clone was counted only a few times. The read ends 3 residues shy of where the CDR3 ends; the end is completed using the germline J gene. The chain is built from TRBV10-2 and TRBJ2-3; 9 bases agree with TRBD2. The CDR3 contains 16 residues. Germline V gene sequence: CDR1 WSHSY, CDR2 SAAADI. V dropped 3 bases and J dropped 6; count of bases not matched to a gene: 10. The CDR3 region is CASSDGREGRGDTQYF. The covered CDR3 bases are TGCGCCAGCAGTGATGGGCGGGAGGGCCGGGGGGATACG.

This clone was observed many times. CDR3 DNA, as far as it was read: TGTGCCAGCAGCGGCGGGAGTATCAACTACAATGAG. Translating it yields CASSGGSINYNE. The CDR3, in full, reads CASSGGSINYNEQFF. The chain uses TRBV7-9 and TRBJ2-1, with 7 nucleotides matching TRBD2. Read data end 3 residues before the CDR3 end; the end is taken from the germline J gene. With 5 bases clipped from V and 3 bases from J, the junction kept 7 bases outside the gene matches. CDR3 length: 15 residues. Germline values: CDR1 SEHNR, CDR2 FQNEAQ (reference sequence).

As to this clone: The read ends 3 residues early relative to the CDR3; the germline J gene fills the gap. V usage is TRBV20-1 and J usage is TRBJ2-7; D may match TRBD1 or TRBD2 (5 bases each). CDR1 is DFQATT and CDR2 is SNEGSKA in the germline V gene (reference sequence). The CDR3 covers 13 residues. Trimming took 1 base from V and 3 from J, leaving 10 bases between them. Incomplete CDR3 DNA: TGCAGTGCTAGAGGACAGAGGGGCTACGAG. It yields the protein CSARGQRGYE. The whole CDR3 reads CSARGQRGYEQYF.

This clone is medium-sized (0.01 to 0.1%) by share. The read terminates 3 residues ahead of where the CDR3 ends, so the germline J gene completes it. The chain couples TRBV18 to TRBJ1-1, with D possibly matching TRBD1 (6 bases). Per the germline V gene, CDR1 is KGHSH and CDR2 is LQKENI. Trimming stripped 5 bases from V and 5 bases from J, with 15 bases between. The CDR3 runs 14 residues. Here the CDR3 reads CASSKAGAETEAFF. The sequenced part of the CDR3 DNA is TGTGCCAGCTCAAAAGCAGGGGCAGAAACTGAA.

About this clone itself: The read stops 3 residues short of the end of the CDR3; the missing end is completed from the germline J gene. J is TRBJ1-2 and V is TRBV6-2 or TRBV6-3, with 7 nucleotides matching TRBD1. The CDR3 runs 13 residues. CDR1 MNHEY and CDR2 SVGEGT come from the germline V gene. The CDR3 reads CASSYEGARGYTF. CDR3 DNA (partial): TGTGCCAGCAGTTACGAGGGGGCGCGGGGC.

This clone was seen repeatedly, ten times or more. The read comes to an end 3 residues before the CDR3 does, leaving the germline J gene to fill in the end. The chain uses TRBV20-1 and TRBJ2-7; 7 nucleotides align to TRBD1. Germline V CDR1 and CDR2: DFQATT, SNEGSKA (reference sequence). Trimming removed 4 bases from V and 5 bases from J; junction bases left unmatched: 14. The length of the CDR3 is 15 residues. The CDR3 protein is CSATDPGGEGNEQYF. Incomplete CDR3 DNA: TGCAGTGCTACGGATCCAGGGGGAGAGGGTAACGAG.

This clone came up many times. The CDR3 is cut off 3 residues early in the read; its end comes from the germline J gene. The V call is TRBV18, the J call TRBJ2-7; TRBD1 might be the D (5 bases). The CDR3 consists of 16 residues. Trimming pared 6 bases from V and 0 bases from J, leaving 18 bases between. Germline loops: CDR1 KGHSH, CDR2 LQKENI. The CDR3 reads CASSPDTTRISYEQYF. The sequenced part of the CDR3 DNA is TGTGCCAGCTCCCCGGACACAACCCGTATCTCCTACGAG.

Many counts were recorded for this clone. Read sequence stops 3 residues before the CDR3 end, and the germline J gene provides the missing end. The rearrangement joins TRBV6-1 to TRBJ2-7; 7 bases align to TRBD1. The CDR3 has 14 amino acids. With V trimmed by 4 bases and J by 5 bases, 8 bases remained unmatched. Germline assignment: CDR1 MNHNS and CDR2 SASEGT. The chain's CDR3 is CASSVQGRGHEQYF. Incomplete CDR3 DNA: TGTGCCAGCAGTGTACAGGGGCGAGGTCACGAG.

This clone was seen more than once but under ten times. The read ends 3 residues before the CDR3 terminus; that terminus is restored from the germline J gene. This sequence joins TRBV11-3 and TRBJ2-2, with D possibly being TRBD1 (5 bases). The CDR3 has 14 amino acids. Trimming removed 6 bases at V and 1 base at J, with 9 bases between. Germline CDR1 reads SGHNT; CDR2 reads YENEEA. CDR3 protein: CASRETGNTGELFF. The CDR3 DNA, read in part, is TGTGCCAGCAGGGAAACAGGGAACACCGGGGAG. Looking up the rest from reference TRBV11-3 and TRBJ2-2 gives the full variable domain: EAGVVQSPRYKIIEKKQPVAFWCNPISGHNTLYWYLQNLGQGPELLIRYENEEAVDDSQLPKDRFSAERLKGVDSTLKIQPAELGDSAVYLCASRETGNTGELFFGEGSRLTVL.

This clone was recorded a few times. From the germline J gene comes the end of the CDR3, since the read stops 3 residues before it. This chain links TRBV30 with TRBJ1-5, with 10 bases fitting TRBD1. From germline, CDR1 is GTSNPN and CDR2 SVGIG (reference sequence). This CDR3 contains 16 residues. Unmatched junction bases numbered 6, after V lost 2 bases and J lost 2 bases. The DNA read from the CDR3 is TGTGCCTGGAGTCATCGGGACAGGGGAGGCAATCAGCCC. Translated, it gives CAWSHRDRGGNQP. The complete CDR3 protein is CAWSHRDRGGNQPQHF.

This clone was seen a handful of times. The sequence runs out 3 residues before the end of the CDR3; the remainder is reconstructed from the germline J gene. V usage is TRBV11-2 and J usage is TRBJ2-7; D call uncertain. Trimming removed 5 bases from V and 2 bases from J, with 13 bases in between. The CDR3 is made up of 14 amino acids. Germline CDR1 SGHAT, CDR2 FQNNGV. This CDR3 reads CASSRATVTYEQYF. The part of the CDR3 DNA that was read is TGTGCCAGCAGCCGAGCGACTGTAACCTACGAG.

The sample holds many counts of this clone. CDR3: CASSPRASGSEQYF. The DNA read from the CDR3 is TGTGCCAGTAGCCCCCGGGCTAGCGGATCCGAG. J is TRBJ2-7 and V is TRBV19, with 7 bases matching TRBD2. Read sequence stops 3 residues before the CDR3 end, and the germline J gene provides the missing end. The CDR3 spans 14 residues. With 6 bases clipped from V and 6 bases from J, the junction kept 11 bases outside the gene matches. Per the germline V gene, CDR1 is LNHDA and CDR2 is SQIVND (reference sequence).

The table lists this clone with many counts. The CDR3 is cut off 3 residues early in the read; its end comes from the germline J gene. The genes are TRBV20-1 and TRBJ1-2; TRBD1 aligns across 7 bases. The CDR3 is 14 residues long. J gave up 6 bases and V 2 bases, and 9 bases lay outside the gene matches. CDR1 and CDR2 from the germline V gene are DFQATT and SNEGSKA (reference sequence). The CDR3 spells CSARRATGMDGYTF. The sequenced CDR3 bases are TGCAGTGCTAGACGGGCGACAGGGATGGATGGC.

This clone was seen at least ten times. The CDR3 goes on 3 residues after the read ends, and that part is filled in from the germline J gene. V gene TRBV5-1 combines with J gene TRBJ1-4; tentatively, D is TRBD1 (5 bases). Germline V lookup: CDR1 SGHRS, CDR2 YFSETQ. V was pared by 0 bases and J by 8 bases, with 14 bases between. The CDR3 is 15 amino acids. The CDR3 loop reads CASSLAGQGGEKLFF. The sequenced CDR3 bases are TGCGCCAGCAGCTTGGCCGGTCAGGGTGGCGAAAAA.

The sample holds a few counts of this clone. The read ends 3 residues early relative to the CDR3; the germline J gene fills the gap. The V and J genes are TRBV2 and TRBJ2-2; 12 bases match TRBD1. Looked up from germline, CDR1 is SNHLY and CDR2 is FYNNEI. CDR3 length equals 15 residues. V lost 8 bases and J lost 7; bases outside the gene matches: 8. The sequenced CDR3 bases are TGTGCCAGCGCCGGGACAGGGGGCGCGGGCGGGGAG. Residues: CASAGTGGAGGE. The whole CDR3 region reads CASAGTGGAGGELFF.

There are many counts of this clone. The CDR3 extends 3 residues past the end of the read, so its final part is completed from the germline J gene. The genes are TRBV6-1 and TRBJ1-3; D is possibly TRBD1 (5 bases). The CDR3 contains 15 residues. CDR1 and CDR2 (germline): MNHNS, SASEGT. Trimming cost V 4 bases and J 7 bases, with 17 bases left between them. The CDR3 bases that were read are TGTGCCAGCAGTGGGCGGGGACGAGGGACGAACACC. Translation gives CASSGRGRGTNT. The CDR3 in full is CASSGRGRGTNTIYF.

The sample holds many counts of this clone. The CDR3 goes on 3 residues after the read ends, and that part is filled in from the germline J gene. This chain links TRBV20-1 with TRBJ2-2; 7 bases line up with TRBD1. The CDR3 is 14 residues long. Per the germline V gene, CDR1 is DFQATT and CDR2 is SNEGSKA (reference sequence). The trim removed 7 bases at V and 2 bases at J, leaving 7 bases unmatched. The covered CDR3 bases are TGCAGTGTTTCTGGGACAGTTAACACCGGGGAG. Encoded protein: CSVSGTVNTGE. The full-length CDR3 reads as CSVSGTVNTGELFF.

This clone occurred many times. The read falls 3 residues short of the CDR3 end, and the missing part is taken from the germline J gene. This sequence joins TRBV18 and TRBJ2-3; perhaps TRBD2 as D (6 bases). V was shortened by 3 bases and J by 1 base, with 14 bases between the two germline ends. The CDR3 extends over 16 amino acids. Germline-derived CDR1 and CDR2 are KGHSH and LQKENI. CDR3 DNA (partial): TGTGCCAGCTCACCTATTCCGGGACTTCGCACAGATACG. This gives the protein CASSPIPGLRTDT. Given in full, the CDR3 is CASSPIPGLRTDTQYF.

This clone was seen ten or more times. The sequenced fragment ends 3 residues before the CDR3 boundary, so the rest is inferred from the germline J gene. The rearrangement joins TRBV14 to TRBJ1-1, with D possibly TRBD1 on 5 matching bases. The V gene lost 0 bases and the J gene lost 3 bases, with 8 bases spanning the gap. CDR1 is SGHDN and CDR2 is FVKESK in the germline V gene. The CDR3 contains 14 residues. The chain's CDR3 is CASSQETDYTEAFF. The CDR3 bases that were read are TGTGCCAGCAGCCAAGAGACAGATTACACTGAA. Full variable domain (rest looked up from reference TRBV14 and TRBJ1-1): EAGVTQFPSHSVIEKGQTVTLRCDPISGHDNLYWYRRVMGKEIKFLLHFVKESKQDESGMPNNRFLAERTGGTYSTLKVQPAELEDSGVYFCASSQETDYTEAFFGQGTRLTVV.

This clone showed up many times. The CDR3 goes on 3 residues after the read ends, and that part is filled in from the germline J gene. V usage is TRBV28 and J usage is TRBJ1-2; 8 bases align to TRBD1. The CDR3 totals 14 residues. Germline-derived CDR1 and CDR2 are MDHEN and SYDVKM. With V trimmed by 6 bases and J by 6 bases, 9 bases remained unmatched. CDR3 bases read: TGTGCCAGCAGAAGGAACAGGGGGTCGGATGGC. Its protein product is CASRRNRGSDG. The full CDR3 sequence reads CASRRNRGSDGYTF.

This clone was seen many times. Coverage ceases 3 residues before the CDR3 finishes, and the germline J gene fills in the end. The J gene is TRBJ2-7, the V gene TRBV18; D unclear. Trimming removed 1 base from V and 4 bases from J, with 8 bases in between. Per germline, CDR1 KGHSH and CDR2 LQKENI. CDR3 length: 13 amino acids. The CDR3 sequence: CASSPQSRYEQYF. Partial CDR3 DNA: TGTGCCAGCTCACCACAGTCGAGGTACGAG.